This passage covers 25 T cell receptor beta chains from one sample sequenced in a study of cytomegalovirus exposure and HLA in healthy donors. Primers for the PCR totalled 60 Vbeta and 13 Jbeta. Profiled with immunoSEQ multiplex PCR; TCRdb holds only in-frame clones, not every one. The sample yields about 120,000 clones, 70% to 85% seen once. The sample comprised PBMCs. These TCRs come from a woman between 45 and 65 years old in good health and CMV-seropositive.

This chain uses TRBV11-3 with TRBJ2-1, with 9 bases identical to TRBD1. The trim removed 5 bases at V and 9 bases at J, leaving 8 bases unmatched. The germline CDR1 and CDR2 sequences are SGHNT and YENEEA. The CDR3 length is 14 residues. In nucleotides, the CDR3 is TGTGCCAGCAGCCGCACAGGGGGCGGGGGTGAGCAGTTCTTC. This encodes CASSRTGGGGEQFF.

The chain combines TRBV5-1 with TRBJ1-2; D not resolved. V shed 0 bases and J shed 2 bases, with 11 bases lying between them. The germline V gene encodes CDR1 SGHRS and CDR2 YFSETQ. The CDR3 spans 15 residues. CDR3 in amino acids: CASSLGQAPNYGYTF. CDR3 DNA: TGCGCCAGCAGCTTGGGTCAGGCCCCCAACTATGGCTACACCTTC.

The chain uses TRBV18 and TRBJ1-2; 7 bases match TRBD1. V shed 6 bases and J 6 bases; nucleotides not matched to a gene: 4. CDR1 and CDR2 from the germline V gene are KGHSH and LQKENI. The CDR3 totals 12 residues. The CDR3 DNA follows: TGTGCCAGCTCGCTCACAGGGGATGGCTACACCTTC. It specifies CASSLTGDGYTF.

This chain links TRBV27 with TRBJ1-1, with 9 bases identical to TRBD1. Per germline, CDR1 MNHEY and CDR2 SMNVEV (reference sequence). The CDR3 consists of 15 residues. The V segment lost 6 bases and the J segment 6 bases; nucleotides outside the gene matches: 11. CDR3 amino acids: CASSPYGQGTAEAFF. Here the CDR3 DNA reads TGTGCCAGCAGCCCATACGGACAGGGGACAGCTGAAGCTTTCTTT.

This chain links TRBV28 with TRBJ1-5, with D perhaps matching TRBD1 (5 bases). Between the trimmed V and J ends, which lost 6 bases and 7 bases, there was a span of 13 bases. Germline-derived CDR1 and CDR2 are MDHEN and SYDVKM. The CDR3 is 13 residues long. As DNA, the CDR3 is TGTGCCAGCAGAACAGAGGGGAGGCAGCCCCAGCATTTT. This codes for CASRTEGRQPQHF.

The chain links TRBV7-6 to TRBJ2-2, with D maybe TRBD1 (6 bases). Germline-derived CDR1 and CDR2 are SGHVS and FNYEAQ. The CDR3 runs 15 residues. V lost 3 bases and J lost 0, with 8 bases in between. The CDR3 loop reads CASSLQGSNTGELFF. The CDR3 bases are TGTGCCAGCAGCTTGCAGGGGTCGAACACCGGGGAGCTGTTTTTT.

The chain employs TRBV7-2 and TRBJ2-1; D gene ambiguous. Per germline, CDR1 SGHTA and CDR2 FQGNSA. V was pared by 2 bases and J by 2 bases, with 13 bases between. This CDR3 is built from 16 residues. The CDR3 spells CASSLQNTYPYNEQFF. CDR3 coding DNA: TGTGCCAGCAGCTTACAAAATACCTATCCCTACAATGAGCAGTTCTTC.

The rearrangement links TRBV29-1 to TRBJ2-3; 11 nucleotides agree with TRBD2. In germline, CDR1 is SQVTM, CDR2 ANQGSEA. The V segment lost 7 bases and the J segment 7 bases; nucleotides outside the gene matches: 7. The CDR3 extends over 13 amino acids. The CDR3 nucleotides are TGCAGCGGACTAGCGGGGCTCGGGAATACGCAGTATTTT. This sequence encodes CSGLAGLGNTQYF.

The chain carries TRBV19 and TRBJ2-7; 7 bases align to TRBD2. V shed 5 bases, J shed 2 bases, and the junction held 6 bases outside the gene matches. CDR1 is LNHDA and CDR2 is SQIVND in the germline V gene (reference sequence). This CDR3 comprises 14 residues. The CDR3 sequence: CASSVGLAAYEQYF. CDR3 nucleotides: TGTGCCAGTAGTGTAGGGCTAGCGGCCTACGAGCAGTACTTC. Complete variable domain (other parts from reference TRBV19 and TRBJ2-7): DGGITQSPKYLFRKEGQNVTLSCEQNLNHDAMYWYRQDPGQGLRLIYYSQIVNDFQKGDIAEGYSVSREKKESFPLTVTSAQKNPTAFYLCASSVGLAAYEQYFGPGTRLTVT.

The chain is built from TRBV18 and TRBJ2-7, with TRBD2 matching 8 bases. This CDR3 spans 14 amino acids. CDR1 is KGHSH, CDR2 LQKENI, per germline. Trimming took 2 bases from V and 12 from J; bases not matched to a gene: 12. In DNA form, the CDR3 reads TGTGCCAGCTCACCAGGGACTAGAGATTTCAGTCGGTACTTC. This translates into CASSPGTRDFSRYF.

The chain employs TRBV7-2 and TRBJ2-5, with D possibly matching TRBD2 (6 bases). The germline gives CDR1 SGHTA, CDR2 FQGNSA. The CDR3 loop spans 14 amino acids. V was cut by 5 bases and J by 5 bases, with 15 bases left in between. The CDR3 sequence: CASSLSHGGETQYF. The CDR3 coding sequence is TGTGCCAGCAGCCTCTCTCACGGAGGGGAGACCCAGTACTTC.

This clone appeared a few times. The rearrangement joins TRBV11-2 to TRBJ2-2; D unclear. Trimming left V 3 bases short and J 1 base short, with 6 bases between. Germline V gene lookup returns CDR1 SGHAT and CDR2 FQNNGV. The CDR3 has 14 residues. The CDR3 protein is CASSFSGNTGELFF. CDR3 nucleotide sequence: TGTGCCAGCAGCTTTTCCGGGAACACCGGGGAGCTGTTTTTT.

The chain uses TRBV7-9 and TRBJ2-7; 8 bases are a match to TRBD1. The CDR3 spans 13 residues. CDR1 and CDR2 (germline): SEHNR, FQNEAQ (reference sequence). V trimming: 4 bases; J trimming: 4 bases; junction bases outside the gene matches: 3. The CDR3 DNA reads TGTGCCAGCAGCTGGACAGGGCTTTACGAGCAGTACTTC. It specifies CASSWTGLYEQYF.

This rearrangement joins TRBV19 to TRBJ1-1; D unclear. The V gene's germline CDR1 is LNHDA and CDR2 SQIVND (reference sequence). Trimming left V 7 bases short and J 0 bases short, with 15 bases between. The CDR3 contains 15 residues. This chain's CDR3 is CASIQANVMNTEAFF. The CDR3 coding sequence is TGTGCCAGTATCCAGGCAAACGTGATGAACACTGAAGCTTTCTTT. Supplemented by reference TRBV19 and TRBJ1-1, the full variable domain reads DGGITQSPKYLFRKEGQNVTLSCEQNLNHDAMYWYRQDPGQGLRLIYYSQIVNDFQKGDIAEGYSVSREKKESFPLTVTSAQKNPTAFYLCASIQANVMNTEAFFGQGTRLTVV.

This chain joins TRBV18 and TRBJ2-7; D is perhaps TRBD1 (6 bases). Germline lookup yields CDR1 KGHSH and CDR2 LQKENI. Between the trimmed V and J ends, which lost 3 bases and 3 bases, there was a span of 12 bases. The CDR3 sequence is 14 residues long. CDR3 protein: CASSPKQGSYEQYF. The DNA of the CDR3 is TGTGCCAGCTCACCTAAACAGGGCAGCTACGAGCAGTACTTC.

This clone was seen once. The J gene is TRBJ2-7, the V gene TRBV28; D might be TRBD2 (6 bases). The germline V gene encodes CDR1 MDHEN and CDR2 SYDVKM. Trimming removed 8 bases at V and 8 bases at J, with 19 bases between. This CDR3 is 13 amino acids long. The CDR3: CASGKLARSQQYF. In DNA, the CDR3 is TGTGCCAGCGGGAAACTAGCACGCTCTCAGCAGTACTTC.

This clone was seen a few times. The chain combines TRBV30 with TRBJ1-1; D uncertain. V dropped 0 bases and J dropped 3 bases, with 5 bases sitting between them. CDR1 is GTSNPN and CDR2 is SVGIG in the germline V gene (reference sequence). The CDR3 covers 12 residues. Written as DNA, the CDR3 is TGTGCCTGGAGTGTTGAGGACACTGAAGCTTTCTTT. Amino acid sequence: CAWSVEDTEAFF.

V is TRBV11-2 and J is TRBJ1-1; the D is unclear. This CDR3 region has 16 residues. Germline V gives CDR1 SGHAT, CDR2 FQNNGV. The V and J ends lost 1 base and 2 bases respectively, with 14 bases between them. The CDR3: CASSLGARGLNTEAFF. CDR3 nucleotide sequence: TGTGCCAGCAGCTTAGGGGCAAGAGGACTTAACACTGAAGCTTTCTTT.

In DNA form, the CDR3 reads TGTGCCAGCAGCCGGACAGCTGGGGCCAACGTCCTGACTTTC. Amino acid sequence: CASSRTAGANVLTF. The chain has TRBV16 and TRBJ2-6; D perhaps matches TRBD1 (6 bases). Germline V gene sequence: CDR1 KGHSY, CDR2 FQNENV. With 4 bases removed from V and 2 bases from J, the gap between germline ends came to 6 bases. This CDR3 contains 14 residues.

The rearrangement uses TRBV7-2 and TRBJ2-4; D might be TRBD2 (5 bases). Germline assignment: CDR1 SGHTA and CDR2 FQGNSA. V was clipped by 0 bases and J by 0 bases, with 12 bases between them. The CDR3 contains 17 residues. In DNA form, the CDR3 reads TGTGCCAGCAGCTTAGCGGCGGACTTCTTAGCCAAAAACATTCAGTACTTC. It codes for CASSLAADFLAKNIQYF.

CDR3: CASSGATSGASSYEQYF. DNA of the CDR3: TGTGCCAGCTCAGGAGCGACTAGCGGGGCGTCCTCCTACGAGCAGTACTTC. This sequence joins TRBV18 and TRBJ2-7, with 11 bases lining up with TRBD2. V trimming: 5 bases; J trimming: 0 bases; junction bases outside the gene matches: 9. There are 17 residues in the CDR3. Germline V CDR1 and CDR2: KGHSH, LQKENI.

The chain couples TRBV19 to TRBJ1-5; tentatively, D is TRBD1 (6 bases). Germline CDR1 LNHDA, CDR2 SQIVND (reference sequence). V was clipped by 11 bases and J by 7 bases, with 12 bases between them. The CDR3 totals 11 residues. The CDR3: CACVRGQPQHF. The CDR3 DNA sequence: TGTGCCTGTGTCAGGGGCCAGCCCCAGCATTTT.

The chain links TRBV30 to TRBJ2-5, with 8 bases aligning to TRBD2. Germline V gene data show CDR1 as GTSNPN and CDR2 as SVGIG (reference sequence). The trim removed 1 base at V and 4 bases at J, leaving 26 bases unmatched. The CDR3 sequence is 21 residues long. The CDR3 here is CAWSGQSMGAGGGGIGETQYF. In DNA form, the CDR3 reads TGTGCCTGGAGTGGTCAGTCCATGGGGGCAGGCGGCGGGGGGATCGGAGAGACCCAGTACTTC.

This clone was picked up one time. V is TRBV7-9 and J is TRBJ2-5; D is undetermined. CDR1 is SEHNR and CDR2 is FQNEAQ in the germline V gene (reference sequence). The CDR3 is made up of 14 amino acids. The germline V and J ends were trimmed by 3 bases and 2 bases, with 10 bases remaining between them. This CDR3 reads CASSFPLGQETQYF. CDR3 DNA: TGTGCCAGCAGCTTTCCCCTAGGTCAAGAGACCCAGTACTTC. The complete variable domain, with remaining parts taken from reference TRBV7-9 and TRBJ2-5, reads DTGVSQNPRHKITKRGQNVTFRCDPISEHNRLYWYRQTLGQGPEFLTYFQNEAQLEKSRLLSDRFSAERPKGSFSTLEIQRTEQGDSAMYLCASSFPLGQETQYFGPGTRLLVL.

The chain has TRBV6-1 and TRBJ2-3; a weak D match, TRBD2 (6 bases). CDR1 is MNHNS, CDR2 SASEGT, per germline. This CDR3 is built from 15 residues. Trimming stripped 7 bases from V and 2 bases from J, with 16 bases between. Here the CDR3 DNA reads TGTGCCAGCACCTCCCTAGCGAAAAACACAGATACGCAGTATTTT. Its protein is CASTSLAKNTDTQYF.